This T cell receptor beta chain was observed in a study of blood T cell repertoires in COVID-19. Deletions cut 1 base from V and 1 base from J, with 11 bases between. This CDR3 spans 15 amino acids. Germline V gene data show CDR1 as SGHNT and CDR2 as YYREEE (reference sequence). This table comes from immunoSEQ multiplex PCR, and its TCRdb copy is limited to in-frame clones, with some not included. In the table there are 180,000 or so clones, approximately 90% of which are singletons. The chain has TRBV5-4 and TRBJ2-5, with D tentatively TRBD2 (6 bases). The sequence came from a man between 18 and 35 years old with active or convalescent COVID-19. Sequencing was carried out using peripheral blood. In nucleotides, the CDR3 is TGTGCCAGCAGCTTGTCCGGGGGACGCCAAGAGACCCAGTACTTC. It codes for CASSLSGGRQETQYF.